The 27 T cell receptor beta chains below come from one sample, sequenced in a study of OX40 agonist ivuxolimab in advanced cancers. The table came from immunoSEQ multiplex PCR; TCRdb's copy has only in-frame clones and leaves some out. The table has roughly 61,000 clones, 65% to 90% seen once. The input for sequencing was CD4+ or CD8+ T cells sorted from blood, taken in a trial of the OX40 agonist ivuxolimab. The source of these receptors is an adult with an advanced solid tumor such as melanoma, head and neck, liver or kidney cancer.

This chain joins TRBV6-4 and TRBJ2-3; 7 positions agree with TRBD2. Germline CDR1 is MRHNA and CDR2 is SNTAGT. The CDR3 is 15 amino acids. Trimming cost V 6 bases and J 6 bases; bases outside gene matches: 12. The CDR3, as DNA: TGTGCCAGCAGCCCCTACGGCGGGAGTTTCGATACGCAGTATTTT. It specifies CASSPYGGSFDTQYF.

The chain is built from TRBV7-9 and TRBJ1-1, with D tentatively TRBD1 (5 bases). There are 14 residues in the CDR3. CDR1 and CDR2 (germline): SEHNR, FQNEAQ (reference sequence). Trimming stripped 5 bases from V and 6 bases from J, with 16 bases between. The CDR3 loop is CASSLGGLGAEAFF. The CDR3 bases are TGTGCCAGCAGCCTGGGGGGACTAGGCGCTGAAGCTTTCTTT.

V is TRBV6-4 and J is TRBJ2-7; the match to TRBD1 covers 9 bases. Germline V lookup: CDR1 MRHNA, CDR2 SNTAGT. With V trimmed by 6 bases and J by 3 bases, 9 bases remained unmatched. This CDR3 has 15 amino acids. The CDR3 DNA reads as TGTGCCAGCAGCGCAGAACCGGGACAGGGCTACGAGCAGTACTTC. Its translation: CASSAEPGQGYEQYF.

V usage is TRBV6-1 and J usage is TRBJ1-1; 7 nucleotides agree with TRBD1. The CDR3 spans 15 residues. J was trimmed by 2 bases and V by 4 bases; bases with no gene match: 7. Germline CDR1 reads MNHNS; CDR2 reads SASEGT. The CDR3 sequence: CASSATGTENTEAFF. In DNA, the CDR3 is TGTGCCAGCAGTGCTACCGGGACAGAAAACACTGAAGCTTTCTTT.

The genes are TRBV5-4 and TRBJ2-1; 7 positions agree with TRBD2. Looked up from germline, CDR1 is SGHNT and CDR2 is YYREEE (reference sequence). The CDR3 length is 14 residues. The J segment lost 4 bases and the V segment lost 0 bases, leaving 1 base of the junction unmatched. The CDR3 nucleotides read TGTGCCAGCAGCTTGGTGGGGGGGTACAATGAGCAGTTCTTC. Its translation: CASSLVGGYNEQFF.

The chain is built from TRBV28 and TRBJ1-3; a possible D gene is TRBD1 (5 bases). Germline V gene sequence: CDR1 MDHEN, CDR2 SYDVKM. The CDR3 has 15 amino acids. The ends were cut back, 3 bases at V and 4 bases at J, with 13 bases in the middle. The CDR3 DNA follows: TGTGCCAGCAGTTTGGGAGGGACCCAGGGAAACACCATATATTTT. Translation gives CASSLGGTQGNTIYF.

Regarding this clone: A junction boundary mismatches the germline segment, possibly from a read error. The chain uses TRBV18 and TRBJ2-1, with D perhaps assigned TRBD1 or TRBD2 (5 bases each). Germline lookup yields CDR1 KGHSH and CDR2 LQKENI. This CDR3 region has 13 residues. The CDR3 is CASSPPAGSEQFF. The CDR3 bases are TGTGCCAGCTCGCCACCGGCAGGGAGTGAGCAGTTCTTC.

This clone has only one observation. This chain links TRBV4-1 with TRBJ2-5, with D tentatively TRBD1 (6 bases). V lost 4 bases and J lost 5, with 17 bases in between. Per germline, CDR1 MGHRA and CDR2 YSYEKL. The CDR3 spans 15 residues. The CDR3: CASSLAFTGQETQYF. The CDR3 bases are TGCGCCAGCAGCCTGGCATTTACAGGGCAGGAGACCCAGTACTTC.

The chain links TRBV5-6 to TRBJ2-3; maybe TRBD2 (5 bases). The germline V and J ends were trimmed by 2 bases and 0 bases, with 7 bases remaining between them. Germline CDR1 and CDR2: SGHDT and YYEEEE. This CDR3 has 14 residues. Written as DNA, the CDR3 is TGTGCCAGCAGCTTCGGGATCAGCACAGATACGCAGTATTTT. Its translation: CASSFGISTDTQYF.

V and J are TRBV29-1 and TRBJ2-5; D gene unclear. The germline V gene encodes CDR1 SQVTM and CDR2 ANQGSEA. The length of the CDR3 is 12 residues. Trimming took 5 bases from V and 1 from J, leaving 8 bases between them. In DNA form, the CDR3 reads TGCAGCGTTTTGAGCCTCCAAGAGACCCAGTACTTC. Its translation: CSVLSLQETQYF.

The rearrangement links TRBV6-1 to TRBJ2-4, with TRBD1 identical over 10 bases. Germline CDR1 and CDR2: MNHNS and SASEGT. J gave up 0 bases and V 4 bases, and 0 bases lay outside the gene matches. There are 15 residues in the CDR3. In nucleotides, the CDR3 is TGTGCCAGCAGTGGGGACAGGGGAGCCAAAAACATTCAGTACTTC. This translates into CASSGDRGAKNIQYF.

V usage is TRBV19 and J usage is TRBJ2-2; 9 bases fit TRBD2. The germline CDR1 and CDR2 sequences are LNHDA and SQIVND (reference sequence). This CDR3 has 17 amino acids. J lost 1 base, V lost 6 bases, and 9 bases had no gene match. The chain's CDR3 is CASRLLLAGWNTGELFF. DNA of the CDR3: TGTGCCAGTAGGCTACTTCTAGCGGGATGGAACACCGGGGAGCTGTTTTTT.

V is TRBV29-1 and J is TRBJ2-7; 8 nucleotides agree with TRBD1. The V and J ends lost 0 bases and 5 bases, in that order; junction bases with no gene match: 9. The CDR3 spans 15 residues. CDR1 and CDR2 (germline): SQVTM, ANQGSEA. The CDR3 DNA is TGCAGCGTTGAAGATCCAGACAGGGGACTCCACGAGCAGTACTTC. It encodes CSVEDPDRGLHEQYF.

The rearrangement links TRBV6-5 to TRBJ2-1; D may be TRBD1 or TRBD2 (5 bases each). The V and J ends lost 7 bases and 6 bases respectively, with 19 bases between them. Germline V gene sequence: CDR1 MNHEY, CDR2 SVGAGI. The CDR3 runs 15 residues. CDR3 sequence reads: CASNKAGTTGNEQFF. The CDR3 DNA reads as TGTGCCAGCAACAAAGCCGGGACGACTGGCAATGAGCAGTTCTTC.

The chain joins TRBV19 to TRBJ1-5, with no clear D. Germline CDR1 is LNHDA and CDR2 is SQIVND (reference sequence). With 3 bases removed from V and 1 base from J, the gap between germline ends came to 16 bases. The CDR3 contains 17 residues. This CDR3 reads CASSMVGGRTSNQPQHF. CDR3 bases: TGTGCCAGTAGTATGGTTGGAGGACGGACCAGCAATCAGCCCCAGCATTTT.

The CDR3 region has the DNA TGTGCCAGCAGTTCCAGGGCTTATGAGCAGTTCTTC. This encodes CASSSRAYEQFF. The rearrangement joins TRBV27 to TRBJ2-1, with a weak D call TRBD1 (5 bases). The CDR3 runs to 12 residues. Germline loops: CDR1 MNHEY, CDR2 SMNVEV (reference sequence). V lost 4 bases and J lost 8, with 9 bases in between.

The V and J genes are TRBV5-1 and TRBJ2-6; D remains ambiguous. This CDR3 region has 15 residues. Trimming took 0 bases from V and 2 from J, leaving 6 bases between them. Germline V lookup: CDR1 SGHRS, CDR2 YFSETQ. CDR3 DNA: TGCGCCAGCAGCTTGGAAGGGACTGGGGCCAACGTCCTGACTTTC. As protein: CASSLEGTGANVLTF. The whole variable domain, filled in from reference TRBV5-1 and TRBJ2-6, reads KAGVTQTPRYLIKTRGQQVTLSCSPISGHRSVSWYQQTPGQGLQFLFEYFSETQRNKGNFPGRFSGRQFSNSRSEMNVSTLELGDSALYLCASSLEGTGANVLTFGAGSRLTVL.

This clone has more than one count but fewer than ten. V usage is TRBV6-5 and J usage is TRBJ2-2; 13 bases agree with TRBD2. The CDR3 is 16 residues long. Trimming removed 2 bases from V and 6 bases from J; junction bases left unmatched: 3. Germline loops: CDR1 MNHEY, CDR2 SVGAGI. This chain's CDR3 is CASSYRTSGSSGELFF. The CDR3 region has the DNA TGTGCCAGCAGTTACAGGACTAGCGGGAGTTCCGGGGAGCTGTTTTTT.

The chain uses TRBV10-2 and TRBJ2-7; D is unresolved. The CDR3 spans 16 residues. Trimming removed 2 bases at V and 2 bases at J, with 16 bases between. The germline gives CDR1 WSHSY, CDR2 SAAADI. CDR3 coding DNA: TGCGCCAGCAGTGAGAGGAGTTCTTACTCGACCTACGAGCAGTACTTC. Protein sequence: CASSERSSYSTYEQYF.

The V and J genes are TRBV6-1 and TRBJ1-1; D is unclear. This CDR3 spans 12 amino acids. The germline V gene has CDR1 MNHNS and CDR2 SASEGT. V was shortened by 2 bases and J by 7 bases, with 8 bases between the two germline ends. In nucleotides, the CDR3 is TGTGCCAGCAGTGAAACGGGAGGTGAAGCTTTCTTT. It codes for CASSETGGEAFF.

The table lists this clone with a few counts. This chain joins TRBV7-9 and TRBJ1-1, with D unclear. Trimming shortened V by 2 bases and J by 0 bases, and 10 bases separated the two germline ends. CDR1 and CDR2 (germline): SEHNR, FQNEAQ (reference sequence). The CDR3 totals 15 residues. The CDR3 here is CASSLRQVMNTEAFF. DNA of the CDR3: TGTGCCAGCAGCTTACGCCAGGTGATGAACACTGAAGCTTTCTTT. The whole variable domain, remainder taken from reference TRBV7-9 and TRBJ1-1, is DTGVSQNPRHKITKRGQNVTFRCDPISEHNRLYWYRQTLGQGPEFLTYFQNEAQLEKSRLLSDRFSAERPKGSFSTLEIQRTEQGDSAMYLCASSLRQVMNTEAFFGQGTRLTVV.

The chain combines TRBV2 with TRBJ2-1; 8 bases align to TRBD2. There are 14 residues in the CDR3. With 6 bases clipped from V and 1 base from J, the junction kept 2 bases outside the gene matches. Germline V gene data show CDR1 as SNHLY and CDR2 as FYNNEI. The CDR3 loop is CASSPGGSYNEQFF. In DNA form, the CDR3 reads TGTGCCAGCAGCCCGGGGGGGTCCTACAATGAGCAGTTCTTC.

The V gene is TRBV28, the J gene TRBJ1-6, with 7 bases matching TRBD1. CDR1 is MDHEN, CDR2 SYDVKM, per germline. The CDR3 extends over 12 amino acids. The ends lost 11 bases at V and 6 bases at J; junction bases unmatched: 4. CDR3 nucleotides: TGTGCCGCCGGGACAGTTAATTCACCCCTCCACTTT. Translated, it gives CAAGTVNSPLHF.

This clone was seen only a few times. The chain is built from TRBV5-1 and TRBJ2-1, with TRBD2 matching 11 bases. The CDR3 length is 17 residues. Trimming at V came to 0 bases and at J to 7 bases, leaving 9 bases not matched to a gene. Germline assignment: CDR1 SGHRS and CDR2 YFSETQ. The CDR3 region has the DNA TGCGCCAGCAGCTTGGCCCCAGGGACTAGCGGTGGGAATGAGCAGTTCTTC. Its protein is CASSLAPGTSGGNEQFF.

J is TRBJ1-3 and V is TRBV9; D is perhaps TRBD1 (6 bases). V lost 0 bases and J lost 0, with 16 bases in between. Germline CDR1 SGDLS, CDR2 YYNGEE. This CDR3 contains 18 residues. The CDR3 reads CASSVDPLTGPSGNTIYF. In DNA, the CDR3 is TGTGCCAGCAGCGTAGACCCACTGACAGGACCCTCTGGAAACACCATATATTTT.

The chain recombines TRBV19 with TRBJ2-5, with D possibly TRBD2 on 6 matching bases. This CDR3 region has 15 residues. CDR1 and CDR2 from the germline V gene are LNHDA and SQIVND (reference sequence). V lost 2 bases, J lost 0 bases, and 10 bases lay in between. CDR3 DNA: TGTGCCAGTAGTATATCGGCGGGGTACCAAGAGACCCAGTACTTC. Translation: CASSISAGYQETQYF.

This clone was seen a few times. V gene TRBV5-1 combines with J gene TRBJ1-4; D gene uncertain. V was clipped by 5 bases and J by 7 bases, with 12 bases between them. Germline V CDR1 and CDR2: SGHRS, YFSETQ. The CDR3 is 13 residues long. In DNA form, the CDR3 reads TGCGCCAGCAGGCCGCGACCTGGTGAAAAACTGTTTTTT. Its translation: CASRPRPGEKLFF.